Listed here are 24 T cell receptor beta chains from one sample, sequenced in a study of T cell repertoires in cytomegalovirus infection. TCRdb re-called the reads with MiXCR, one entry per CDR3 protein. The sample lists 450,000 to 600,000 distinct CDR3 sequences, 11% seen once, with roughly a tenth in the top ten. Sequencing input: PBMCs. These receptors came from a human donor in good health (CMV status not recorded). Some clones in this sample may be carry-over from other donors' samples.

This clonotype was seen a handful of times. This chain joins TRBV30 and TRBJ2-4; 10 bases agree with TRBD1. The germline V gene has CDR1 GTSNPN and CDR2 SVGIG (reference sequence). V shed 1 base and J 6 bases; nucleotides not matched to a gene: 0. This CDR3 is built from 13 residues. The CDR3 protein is CAWSGQGANIQYF. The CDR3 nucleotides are TGTGCCTGGAGTGGACAGGGGGCAAACATTCAGTACTTC.

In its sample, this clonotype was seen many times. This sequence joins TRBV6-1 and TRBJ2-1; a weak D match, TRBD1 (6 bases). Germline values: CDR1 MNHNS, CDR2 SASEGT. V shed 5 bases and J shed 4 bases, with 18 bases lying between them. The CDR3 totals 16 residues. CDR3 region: CASSRGQTRVYNEQFF. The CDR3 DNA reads TGTGCCAGCAGTCGCGGACAGACAAGGGTTTACAATGAGCAGTTCTTC.

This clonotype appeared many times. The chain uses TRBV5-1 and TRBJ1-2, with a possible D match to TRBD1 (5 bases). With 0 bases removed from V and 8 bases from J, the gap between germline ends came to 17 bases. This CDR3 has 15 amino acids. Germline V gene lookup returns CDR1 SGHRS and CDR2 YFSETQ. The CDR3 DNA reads TGCGCCAGCAGCTTGGGAGGGACGGCGGCTGGAGGCTACACCTTC. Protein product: CASSLGGTAAGGYTF.

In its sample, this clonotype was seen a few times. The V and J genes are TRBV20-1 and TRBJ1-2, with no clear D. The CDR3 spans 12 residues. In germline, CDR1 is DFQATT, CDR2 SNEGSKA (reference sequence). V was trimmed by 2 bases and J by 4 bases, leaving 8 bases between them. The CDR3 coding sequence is TGCAGTGCTAGAAAACAGACCTATGGCTACACCTTC. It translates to CSARKQTYGYTF.

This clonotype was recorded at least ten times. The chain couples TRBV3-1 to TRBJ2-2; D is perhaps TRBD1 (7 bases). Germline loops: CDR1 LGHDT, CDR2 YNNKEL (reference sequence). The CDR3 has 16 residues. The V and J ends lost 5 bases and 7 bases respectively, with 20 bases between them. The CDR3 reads CASSSTTGKGGGELFF. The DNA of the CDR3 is TGTGCCAGCAGCTCGACGACAGGGAAGGGAGGCGGGGAGCTGTTTTTT.

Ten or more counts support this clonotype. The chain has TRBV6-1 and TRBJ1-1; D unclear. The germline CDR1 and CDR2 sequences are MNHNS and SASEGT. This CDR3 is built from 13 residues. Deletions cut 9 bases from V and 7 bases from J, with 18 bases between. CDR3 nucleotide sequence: TGTGCCAGAAGAGGGAGGGATTGGAATGAAGCTTTCTTT. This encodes CARRGRDWNEAFF.

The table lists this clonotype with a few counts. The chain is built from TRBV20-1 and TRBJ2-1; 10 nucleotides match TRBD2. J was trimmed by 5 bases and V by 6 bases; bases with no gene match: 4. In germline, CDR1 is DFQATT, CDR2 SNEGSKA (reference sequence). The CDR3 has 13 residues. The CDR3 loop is CSALGLADNEQFF. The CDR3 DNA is TGCAGTGCCCTCGGACTAGCGGACAATGAGCAGTTCTTC.

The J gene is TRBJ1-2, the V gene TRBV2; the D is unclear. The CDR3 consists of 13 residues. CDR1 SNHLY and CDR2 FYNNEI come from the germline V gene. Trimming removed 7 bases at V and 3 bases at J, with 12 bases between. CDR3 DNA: TGTGCCAGCATCGGAGTGACCGACTATGGCTACACCTTC. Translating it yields CASIGVTDYGYTF.

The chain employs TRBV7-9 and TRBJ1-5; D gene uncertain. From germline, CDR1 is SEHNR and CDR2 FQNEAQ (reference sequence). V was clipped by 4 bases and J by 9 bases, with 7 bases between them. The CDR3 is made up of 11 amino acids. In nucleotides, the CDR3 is TGTGCCAGCAGCTCGGAAGGGCCCCAGCATTTT. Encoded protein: CASSSEGPQHF.

This CDR3 reads CASRPQGNRYNEQFF. The CDR3, as DNA: TGTGCCAGCAGACCACAGGGGAACCGGTACAATGAGCAGTTCTTC. The rearrangement links TRBV2 to TRBJ2-1; 7 bases agree with TRBD1. Germline V gene data show CDR1 as SNHLY and CDR2 as FYNNEI. This CDR3 spans 15 amino acids. The V segment lost 6 bases and the J segment 4 bases; nucleotides outside the gene matches: 9. The full variable domain, its missing parts supplied by reference TRBV2 and TRBJ2-1, is EPEVTQTPSHQVTQMGQEVILRCVPISNHLYFYWYRQILGQKVEFLVSFYNNEISEKSEIFDDQFSVERPDGSNFTLKIRSTKLEDSAMYFCASRPQGNRYNEQFFGPGTRLTVL.

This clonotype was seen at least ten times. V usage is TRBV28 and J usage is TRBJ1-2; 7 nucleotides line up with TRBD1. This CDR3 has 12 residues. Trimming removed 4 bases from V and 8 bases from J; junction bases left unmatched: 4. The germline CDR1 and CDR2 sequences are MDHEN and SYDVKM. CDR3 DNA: TGTGCCAGCAGTTCGACAGGGCGAGGCTACACCTTC. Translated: CASSSTGRGYTF.

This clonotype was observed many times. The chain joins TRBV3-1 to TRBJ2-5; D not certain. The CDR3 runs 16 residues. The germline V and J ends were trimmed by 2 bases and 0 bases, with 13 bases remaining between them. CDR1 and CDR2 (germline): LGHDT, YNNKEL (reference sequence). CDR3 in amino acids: CASSQTAGRDQETQYF. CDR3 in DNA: TGTGCCAGCAGCCAAACCGCTGGACGGGACCAAGAGACCCAGTACTTC.

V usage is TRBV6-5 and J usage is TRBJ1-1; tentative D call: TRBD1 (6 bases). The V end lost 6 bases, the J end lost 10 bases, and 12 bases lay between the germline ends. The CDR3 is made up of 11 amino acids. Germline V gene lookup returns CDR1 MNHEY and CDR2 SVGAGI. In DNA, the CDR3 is TGTGCCAGCAGCTTTGGGACACGAGCTTTCTTT. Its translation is CASSFGTRAFF.

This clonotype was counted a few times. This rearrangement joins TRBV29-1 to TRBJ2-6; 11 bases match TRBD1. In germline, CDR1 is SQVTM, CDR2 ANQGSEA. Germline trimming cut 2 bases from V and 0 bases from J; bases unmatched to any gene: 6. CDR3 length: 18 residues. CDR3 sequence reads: CSVETGTGGTSGANVLTF. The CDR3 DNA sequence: TGCAGCGTTGAAACCGGGACAGGGGGGACCTCTGGGGCCAACGTCCTGACTTTC.

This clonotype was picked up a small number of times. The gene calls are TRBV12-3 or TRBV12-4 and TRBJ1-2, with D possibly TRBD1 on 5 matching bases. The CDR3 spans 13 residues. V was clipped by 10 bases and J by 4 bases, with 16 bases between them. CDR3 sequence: CANSLQGAYGYTF. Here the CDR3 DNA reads TGTGCCAACAGCCTTCAGGGAGCCTATGGCTACACCTTC.

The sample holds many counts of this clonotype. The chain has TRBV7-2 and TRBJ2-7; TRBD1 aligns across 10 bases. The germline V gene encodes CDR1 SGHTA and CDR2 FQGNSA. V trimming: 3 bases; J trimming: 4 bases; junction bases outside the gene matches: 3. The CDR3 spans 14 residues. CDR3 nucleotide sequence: TGTGCCAGCAGCTTCCGGACAGGGGGGTACGAGCAGTACTTC. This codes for CASSFRTGGYEQYF.

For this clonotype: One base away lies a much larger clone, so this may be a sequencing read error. Here the CDR3 reads CASSGGAGYVDTQNF. In DNA form, the CDR3 reads TGTGCCAGCAGCGGGGGGGCGGGATACGTGGATACGCAGAATTTT. The rearrangement links TRBV9 to TRBJ2-3; tentatively, D is TRBD1 or TRBD2 (6 bases each). Germline CDR1 is SGDLS and CDR2 is YYNGEE. The CDR3 is made up of 15 amino acids.

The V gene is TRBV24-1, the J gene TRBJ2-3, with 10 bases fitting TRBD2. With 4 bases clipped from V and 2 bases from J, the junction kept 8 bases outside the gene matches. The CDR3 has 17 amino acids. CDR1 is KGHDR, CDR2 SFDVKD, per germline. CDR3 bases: TGTGCCACCAGTGAGGACCCGGGACTAGCGCCCACAGATACGCAGTATTTT. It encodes CATSEDPGLAPTDTQYF.

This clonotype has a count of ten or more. The CDR3 region has the DNA TGTGCCAGCAGTTTCGGACTAGCGGGAGATTACGAGCAGTACTTC. Translation gives CASSFGLAGDYEQYF. This chain uses TRBV7-8 with TRBJ2-7, with TRBD2 identical over 13 bases. CDR3 length: 15 amino acids. CDR1 and CDR2 from the germline V gene are SGHVS and FQNEAQ. The V and J ends lost 6 bases and 4 bases, in that order; junction bases with no gene match: 6.

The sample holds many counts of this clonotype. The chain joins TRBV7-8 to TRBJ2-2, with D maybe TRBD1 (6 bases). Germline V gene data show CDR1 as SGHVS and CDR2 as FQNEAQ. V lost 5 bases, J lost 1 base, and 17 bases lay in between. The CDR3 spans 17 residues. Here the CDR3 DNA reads TGTGCCAGCAGCCCCCGCGCAGGGGCGGGGAACACCGGGGAGCTGTTTTTT. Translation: CASSPRAGAGNTGELFF. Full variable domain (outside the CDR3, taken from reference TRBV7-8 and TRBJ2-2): GAGVSQSPRYKVAKRGQDVALRCDPISGHVSLFWYQQALGQGPEFLTYFQNEAQLDKSGLPSDRFFAERPEGSVSTLKIQRTQQEDSAVYLCASSPRAGAGNTGELFFGEGSRLTVL.

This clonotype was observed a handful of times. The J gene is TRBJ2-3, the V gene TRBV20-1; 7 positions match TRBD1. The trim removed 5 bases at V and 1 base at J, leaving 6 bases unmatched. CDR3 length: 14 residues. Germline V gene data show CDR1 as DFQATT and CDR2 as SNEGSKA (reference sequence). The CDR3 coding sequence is TGCAGTGCTGGCTCAAGGGGGCGCACAGATACGCAGTATTTT. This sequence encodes CSAGSRGRTDTQYF.

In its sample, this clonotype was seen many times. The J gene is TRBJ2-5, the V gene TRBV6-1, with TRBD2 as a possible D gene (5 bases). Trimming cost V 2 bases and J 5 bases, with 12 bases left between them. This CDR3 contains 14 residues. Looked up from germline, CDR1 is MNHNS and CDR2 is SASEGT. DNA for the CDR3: TGTGCCAGCAGTGAATTCGAGGGATTGGAGACCCAGTACTTC. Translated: CASSEFEGLETQYF.

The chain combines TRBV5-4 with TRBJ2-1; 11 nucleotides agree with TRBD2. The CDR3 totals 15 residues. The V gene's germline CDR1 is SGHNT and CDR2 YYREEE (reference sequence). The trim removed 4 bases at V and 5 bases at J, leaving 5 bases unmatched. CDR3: CASSLSGRVDNEQFF. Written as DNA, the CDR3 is TGTGCCAGCAGCCTTAGCGGGAGGGTGGACAATGAGCAGTTCTTC.

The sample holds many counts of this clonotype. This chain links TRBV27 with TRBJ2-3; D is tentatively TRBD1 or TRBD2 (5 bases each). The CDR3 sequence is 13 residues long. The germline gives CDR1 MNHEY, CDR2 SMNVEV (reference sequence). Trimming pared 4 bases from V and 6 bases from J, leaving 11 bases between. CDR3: CASSSGPGDTQYF. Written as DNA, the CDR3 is TGTGCCAGCAGTTCGGGGCCCGGGGATACGCAGTATTTT.